Shown below are 22 T cell receptor beta chains from a single sample sequenced in a study of cytomegalovirus exposure and HLA in healthy donors. PCR primers comprised 60 Vbeta and 13 Jbeta primers. Sequencing used immunoSEQ multiplex PCR; TCRdb keeps in-frame clones, though not all of them. The table lists 85,000 to 120,000 clones, around 57% of them singletons. The sample was PBMCs. All receptors derive from a human donor in good health.

The CDR3 spells CASSPDRGFTEAFF. For the CDR3, the DNA is TGTGCCAGCAGTCCGGACAGGGGGTTTACTGAAGCTTTCTTT. The chain combines TRBV27 with TRBJ1-1; 10 nucleotides match TRBD1. The length of the CDR3 is 14 residues. V shed 5 bases, J shed 5 bases, and the junction held 5 bases outside the gene matches. CDR1 and CDR2 (germline): MNHEY, SMNVEV (reference sequence).

The chain recombines TRBV18 with TRBJ1-2, with TRBD1 matching over 8 bases. This CDR3 comprises 16 residues. The ends lost 0 bases at V and 4 bases at J; junction bases unmatched: 7. Germline V gene lookup returns CDR1 KGHSH and CDR2 LQKENI. The CDR3 protein is CASSPPNPGTGYGYTF. CDR3 nucleotide sequence: TGTGCCAGCTCACCACCGAACCCCGGGACAGGCTATGGCTACACCTTC.

The chain recombines TRBV5-8 with TRBJ2-7; 10 bases align to TRBD2. With 0 bases clipped from V and 7 bases from J, the junction kept 7 bases outside the gene matches. The CDR3 spans 15 residues. Germline V gene lookup returns CDR1 SGHTS and CDR2 YDEGEE. Here the CDR3 DNA reads TGTGCCAGCAGCTTGGCACTAGCGGGAATGGGGGAGCAGTACTTC. Translated: CASSLALAGMGEQYF.

This clone was seen a handful of times. The CDR3 loop reads CASSVGPGGGNEQFF. The CDR3, as DNA: TGTGCCAGCAGCGTAGGACCTGGGGGGGGCAATGAGCAGTTCTTC. The chain uses TRBV9 and TRBJ2-1; 7 bases agree with TRBD2. Germline CDR1 is SGDLS and CDR2 is YYNGEE. J was trimmed by 6 bases and V by 0 bases; bases with no gene match: 6. This CDR3 contains 15 residues.

The chain has TRBV30 and TRBJ1-1; 7 bases agree with TRBD1. Looked up from germline, CDR1 is GTSNPN and CDR2 is SVGIG (reference sequence). The CDR3 totals 13 residues. V lost 5 bases and J lost 4; bases outside the gene matches: 7. The CDR3 protein is CAWLGGAGTEAFF. CDR3 bases: TGTGCCTGGCTAGGGGGCGCAGGCACTGAAGCTTTCTTT.

This clone was seen a single time. The rearrangement uses TRBV25-1 and TRBJ1-1; D is perhaps TRBD1 (5 bases). Germline CDR1 is MGHDK and CDR2 is SYGVNS. There are 13 residues in the CDR3. V lost 3 bases and J lost 10, with 15 bases in between. The CDR3 region has the DNA TGTGCCAGCAGTGACAGGGCTTCCATCGGAGCTTTCTTT. Its translation is CASSDRASIGAFF.

The chain has TRBV12-5 and TRBJ2-1, with D possibly TRBD1 on 7 matching bases. Germline CDR1 reads LGHNT; CDR2 reads FRNRAP. This CDR3 comprises 14 residues. The germline V and J ends were trimmed by 1 base and 6 bases, with 10 bases remaining between them. The CDR3 here is CASGLGQGGNEQFF. As DNA, the CDR3 is TGTGCTAGTGGTTTGGGACAGGGAGGCAATGAGCAGTTCTTC.

This chain links TRBV7-2 with TRBJ2-2, with TRBD1 matching 7 bases. CDR1 and CDR2 from the germline V gene are SGHTA and FQGNSA. The length of the CDR3 is 17 residues. Trimming cost V 1 base and J 5 bases; bases outside gene matches: 10. The CDR3 coding sequence is TGTGCCAGCAGCTTAGTCGCGGGCACAGGGGCAACCGGGGAGCTGTTTTTT. Its protein is CASSLVAGTGATGELFF.

The chain combines TRBV6-1 with TRBJ1-1, with D unclear. CDR1 and CDR2 (germline): MNHNS, SASEGT. This CDR3 comprises 18 residues. Between the trimmed V and J ends, which lost 0 bases and 1 base, there was a span of 18 bases. The chain's CDR3 is CASSEAVGFGIRNTEAFF. The CDR3, as DNA: TGTGCCAGCAGTGAAGCGGTGGGGTTCGGGATCAGGAACACTGAAGCTTTCTTT.

This clone was detected only a few times. This chain links TRBV6-1 with TRBJ1-2, with D perhaps matching TRBD1 (6 bases). The CDR3 has 14 residues. The V gene's germline CDR1 is MNHNS and CDR2 SASEGT. Trimming stripped 3 bases from V and 8 bases from J, with 16 bases between. CDR3 DNA: TGTGCCAGCAGTGACCTTCTGGGGGGGGGCGGCTACACCTTC. It translates to CASSDLLGGGGYTF.

The chain is built from TRBV6-5 and TRBJ1-4; no clear D gene. The germline gives CDR1 MNHEY, CDR2 SVGAGI. The CDR3 covers 14 residues. The V and J ends lost 2 bases and 8 bases respectively, with 12 bases between them. CDR3 in DNA: TGTGCCAGCAGTTACGCAGATTCCGGGGAAAAACTGTTTTTT. It is translated as CASSYADSGEKLFF.

On this clone itself: Other DNA sequences in the sample encode the same CDR3. The gene calls are TRBV7-9 and TRBJ2-7; D is perhaps TRBD1 (5 bases). Germline V CDR1 and CDR2: SEHNR, FQNEAQ (reference sequence). The CDR3 contains 12 residues. Trimming shortened V by 2 bases and J by 4 bases, and 6 bases separated the two germline ends. The CDR3 region is CASSLRGYEQYF. The CDR3 DNA is TGTGCCAGCAGCTTAAGGGGTTACGAGCAGTACTTC.

This clone was counted between two and nine times. The chain employs TRBV6-5 and TRBJ1-4; 12 bases fit TRBD1. The CDR3 extends over 16 amino acids. In germline, CDR1 is MNHEY, CDR2 SVGAGI. Trimming took 0 bases from V and 8 from J; bases not matched to a gene: 4. CDR3: CASSYSAGTGGEKLFF. Here the CDR3 DNA reads TGTGCCAGCAGTTACTCCGCAGGGACAGGGGGCGAAAAACTGTTTTTT.

The genes are TRBV5-1 and TRBJ1-1, with 8 bases that match TRBD1. J lost 10 bases, V lost 4 bases, and 9 bases had no gene match. The CDR3 consists of 13 residues. Germline CDR1 is SGHRS and CDR2 is YFSETQ. The CDR3 sequence is CASSAGQGYGAFF. DNA of the CDR3: TGCGCCAGCAGCGCCGGACAGGGATATGGAGCTTTCTTT.

Only a few counts were recorded for this clone. At one end the junction does not follow the germline gene, possibly because of a read error. This sequence joins TRBV5-1 and TRBJ1-2, with D unclear. This CDR3 has 14 amino acids. Germline CDR1 reads SGHRS; CDR2 reads YFSETQ. The CDR3 reads CASSLEGNDYGYSF. Written as DNA, the CDR3 is TGCGCCAGCAGCTTGGAGGGTAATGACTATGGCTACTCCTTC.

This clone was seen more than once but under ten times. The chain couples TRBV30 to TRBJ2-3, with D perhaps matching TRBD2 (5 bases). This CDR3 has 13 amino acids. V was shortened by 3 bases and J by 1 base, with 8 bases between the two germline ends. Germline V gives CDR1 GTSNPN, CDR2 SVGIG (reference sequence). CDR3 nucleotides: TGTGCCTGGAGCGGGATCGGCACAGATACGCAGTATTTT. Its translation is CAWSGIGTDTQYF.

This clone was seen a handful of times. This chain joins TRBV27 and TRBJ2-7, with 15 positions matching TRBD2. The junction had 6 bases not matched to a gene; V was cut back by 6 bases and J by 3 bases. The CDR3 loop spans 16 amino acids. CDR1 is MNHEY and CDR2 is SMNVEV in the germline V gene (reference sequence). CDR3 in amino acids: CASRGLAGGIIYEQYF. Written as DNA, the CDR3 is TGTGCCAGCAGAGGACTAGCGGGAGGGATTATCTACGAGCAGTACTTC.

The gene calls are TRBV2 and TRBJ2-5; D may be TRBD1 (6 bases). The V end was cut by 6 bases, the J end by 5 bases, with 28 bases between. The CDR3 contains 18 residues. The germline CDR1 and CDR2 sequences are SNHLY and FYNNEI. The CDR3 DNA reads TGTGCCAGCAGCCGGCACCGGGACGCATGGAAGAGGGGGGAGACCCAGTACTTC. Translating it yields CASSRHRDAWKRGETQYF.

The chain employs TRBV11-3 and TRBJ1-1; unclear D gene. Germline-derived CDR1 and CDR2 are SGHNT and YENEEA. There are 13 residues in the CDR3. The V gene lost 5 bases and the J gene lost 1 base, with 8 bases spanning the gap. The CDR3 region has the DNA TGTGCCAGCAGCCCAACACGGAACACTGAAGCTTTCTTT. This encodes CASSPTRNTEAFF.

In its sample, this clone was seen a few times. The rearrangement uses TRBV29-1 and TRBJ2-7; 9 bases align to TRBD2. V trimming: 5 bases; J trimming: 1 base; junction bases outside the gene matches: 9. The CDR3 consists of 15 residues. CDR1 and CDR2 from the germline V gene are SQVTM and ANQGSEA. The DNA of the CDR3 is TGCAGCGTTACAAGAGGAGCGGGAGGATCCTACGAGCAGTACTTC. Protein product: CSVTRGAGGSYEQYF.

This clone was counted a single time. V usage is TRBV7-8 and J usage is TRBJ2-7, with D maybe TRBD2 (6 bases). V shed 6 bases and J shed 2 bases, with 11 bases lying between them. Per the germline V gene, CDR1 is SGHVS and CDR2 is FQNEAQ. CDR3 size: 13 residues. In nucleotides, the CDR3 is TGTGCCAGCAGTATAGCGGAACCCTACGAGCAGTACTTC. Translated, it gives CASSIAEPYEQYF.

The chain is built from TRBV6-5 and TRBJ2-2; D remains unclear. Germline CDR1 MNHEY, CDR2 SVGAGI. The V gene lost 2 bases and the J gene lost 3 bases, with 7 bases spanning the gap. The CDR3 contains 14 residues. In DNA form, the CDR3 reads TGTGCCAGCAGTTACGGTAGAGACACCGGGGAGCTGTTTTTT. Translated: CASSYGRDTGELFF.